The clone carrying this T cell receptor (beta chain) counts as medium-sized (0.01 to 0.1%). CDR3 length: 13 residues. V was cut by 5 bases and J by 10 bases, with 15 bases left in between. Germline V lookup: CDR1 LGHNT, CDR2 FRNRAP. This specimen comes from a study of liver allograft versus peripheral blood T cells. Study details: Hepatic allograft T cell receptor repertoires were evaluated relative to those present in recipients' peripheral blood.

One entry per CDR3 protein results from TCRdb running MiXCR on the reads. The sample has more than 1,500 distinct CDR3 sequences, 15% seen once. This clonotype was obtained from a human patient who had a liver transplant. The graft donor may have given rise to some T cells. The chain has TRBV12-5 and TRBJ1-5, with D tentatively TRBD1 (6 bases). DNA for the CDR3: TGTGCTAGTGGTCGGGACACCCTTCTCCCCCAGCATTTT. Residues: CASGRDTLLPQHF.